These 22 T cell receptor beta chains were all obtained from the same sample, sequenced in a study of blood T cell repertoires in COVID-19. TCRdb keeps only in-frame clones here, not all; method: immunoSEQ multiplex PCR. The table has roughly 200,000 clones, around 90% seen once; the top ten hold about 0.59%. Sequenced input: peripheral blood. These receptor sequences come from a man aged 45-65 years with acute or convalescent COVID-19.

The chain employs TRBV6-2 or TRBV6-3 and TRBJ2-5; 8 positions agree with TRBD2. After removal of 2 bases from V and 4 bases from J, the junction contained 6 bases not matched to a gene. This CDR3 has 15 amino acids. Germline assignment: CDR1 MNHEY and CDR2 SVGEGT. For the CDR3, the DNA is TGTGCCAGCAGTTACAGCGGGGGTGGGAGAGAGACCCAGTACTTC. This encodes CASSYSGGGRETQYF.

The chain is built from TRBV28 and TRBJ2-5, with D maybe TRBD2 (5 bases). The germline V and J ends were trimmed by 6 bases and 5 bases, with 10 bases remaining between them. CDR3 length: 12 residues. Per the germline V gene, CDR1 is MDHEN and CDR2 is SYDVKM. CDR3 in DNA: TGTGCCAGCAGCGAGGGAAGGGAGACCCAGTACTTC. Its translation is CASSEGRETQYF.

This chain links TRBV14 with TRBJ2-7; the D gene is possibly TRBD2 (5 bases). The germline V gene encodes CDR1 SGHDN and CDR2 FVKESK. The CDR3 has 14 residues. V lost 4 bases and J 7 bases, leaving 17 bases between the germline ends. The CDR3: CASSLERTLGEQYF. Here the CDR3 DNA reads TGTGCCAGCAGCCTTGAGCGGACCCTGGGGGAGCAGTACTTC. Complete variable domain (other parts from reference TRBV14 and TRBJ2-7): EAGVTQFPSHSVIEKGQTVTLRCDPISGHDNLYWYRRVMGKEIKFLLHFVKESKQDESGMPNNRFLAERTGGTYSTLKVQPAELEDSGVYFCASSLERTLGEQYFGPGTRLTVT.

The chain combines TRBV18 with TRBJ2-1; the match to TRBD1 covers 11 bases. This CDR3 is 15 amino acids long. J was trimmed by 7 bases and V by 2 bases; bases with no gene match: 4. Germline V CDR1 and CDR2: KGHSH, LQKENI. The CDR3 sequence: CASSPADRGLNEQFF. The CDR3 region has the DNA TGTGCCAGCTCACCAGCGGACAGGGGGCTTAATGAGCAGTTCTTC.

CDR3 DNA: TGTGCCAGTACCCTGGGGGGCCTGGGACAGGGAAATGAAAAACTGTTTTTT. Translation: CASTLGGLGQGNEKLFF. This chain connects TRBV5-5 to TRBJ1-4, with TRBD1 matching over 9 bases. The ends lost 8 bases at V and 5 bases at J; junction bases unmatched: 16. CDR1 and CDR2 (germline): SGHKS, YYEKEE (reference sequence). The CDR3 length is 17 residues.

V and J are TRBV28 and TRBJ2-6; TRBD2 matches 12 bases. The V segment lost 1 base and the J segment 0 bases; nucleotides outside the gene matches: 7. In germline, CDR1 is MDHEN, CDR2 SYDVKM. CDR3 length equals 20 residues. In DNA form, the CDR3 reads TGTGCCAGCAGTTTATCGGGACTAGCGGGTGCCAGCTCTGGGGCCAACGTCCTGACTTTC. As protein: CASSLSGLAGASSGANVLTF.

The gene calls are TRBV18 and TRBJ1-4, with D possibly TRBD1 on 5 matching bases. There are 20 residues in the CDR3. V was cut by 2 bases and J by 0 bases, with 22 bases left in between. Germline V CDR1 and CDR2: KGHSH, LQKENI. The CDR3 coding sequence is TGTGCCAGCTCACCATTTGGGCCAGGGAATGCCCCGCCAACTAATGAAAAACTGTTTTTT. This sequence encodes CASSPFGPGNAPPTNEKLFF. The complete variable domain, with remaining parts taken from reference TRBV18 and TRBJ1-4, reads NAGVMQNPRHLVRRRGQEARLRCSPMKGHSHVYWYRQLPEEGLKFMVYLQKENIIDESGMPKERFSAEFPKEGPSILRIQQVVRGDSAAYFCASSPFGPGNAPPTNEKLFFGSGTQLSVL.

The chain combines TRBV2 with TRBJ1-2; D remains ambiguous. The CDR3 is 15 amino acids. Per the germline V gene, CDR1 is SNHLY and CDR2 is FYNNEI. V gave up 2 bases and J gave up 0 bases, with 10 bases separating them. CDR3 in amino acids: CASSEPHRANYGYTF. The CDR3 nucleotides are TGTGCCAGCAGTGAACCCCACAGAGCTAACTATGGCTACACCTTC.

The chain employs TRBV6-2 or TRBV6-3 and TRBJ2-1; 9 bases align to TRBD1. The CDR3 length is 13 residues. Trimming cost V 3 bases and J 8 bases; bases outside gene matches: 2. The germline V gene encodes CDR1 MNHEY and CDR2 SVGEGT. CDR3 DNA sequence: TGTGCCAGCAGTTATAACAGGGGGCATGAGCAGTTCTTC. It yields the protein CASSYNRGHEQFF.

This sequence joins TRBV28 and TRBJ1-3, with D possibly matching TRBD1 (5 bases). Germline loops: CDR1 MDHEN, CDR2 SYDVKM. Trimming removed 6 bases from V and 1 base from J, with 13 bases in between. The CDR3 is 15 residues long. The CDR3 reads CASSLQASSGNTIYF. CDR3 coding DNA: TGTGCCAGCAGCCTACAGGCGTCTTCTGGAAACACCATATATTTT.

The chain joins TRBV4-2 to TRBJ1-5; 9 bases align to TRBD1. V shed 0 bases, J shed 6 bases, and the junction held 9 bases outside the gene matches. Per germline, CDR1 LGHNA and CDR2 YNFKEQ. The CDR3 has 17 amino acids. The CDR3 sequence: CASSQDPGQGFGQPQHF. CDR3 coding DNA: TGTGCCAGCAGCCAAGATCCGGGACAGGGTTTTGGTCAGCCCCAGCATTTT.

The table lists this clone with a count of one. The chain joins TRBV27 to TRBJ2-7; TRBD1 matches at 7 bases. Germline CDR1 is MNHEY and CDR2 is SMNVEV (reference sequence). The CDR3 extends over 14 amino acids. Trimming cost V 4 bases and J 3 bases; bases outside gene matches: 6. CDR3 DNA: TGTGCCAGCAGTTCCGCCGGGACAGACTACGAGCAGTACTTC. As protein: CASSSAGTDYEQYF.

The chain combines TRBV25-1 with TRBJ1-6; D is uncertain. The CDR3 has 14 residues. Trimming shortened V by 5 bases and J by 6 bases, and 11 bases separated the two germline ends. Germline CDR1 MGHDK, CDR2 SYGVNS. The CDR3 DNA reads as TGTGCCAGCAGTCCAGGCGGGTTTAATTCACCCCTCCACTTT. It encodes CASSPGGFNSPLHF.

The rearrangement uses TRBV4-3 and TRBJ2-1; TRBD2 agrees at 9 bases. CDR1 and CDR2 from the germline V gene are LGHNA and YSLEER. This CDR3 has 16 amino acids. Unmatched junction bases numbered 9, after V lost 0 bases and J lost 9 bases. The CDR3 sequence: CASSQDRAGGLGEQFF. For the CDR3, the DNA is TGCGCCAGCAGCCAAGATAGGGCGGGGGGGCTTGGTGAGCAGTTCTTC.

The J gene is TRBJ2-2, the V gene TRBV5-6; D is perhaps TRBD2 (5 bases). There are 13 residues in the CDR3. From germline, CDR1 is SGHDT and CDR2 YYEEEE. With 4 bases removed from V and 6 bases from J, the gap between germline ends came to 10 bases. DNA for the CDR3: TGTGCCAGCAGCCGAAACGGGGCCGGGGAGCTGTTTTTT. It codes for CASSRNGAGELFF.

J is TRBJ2-7 and V is TRBV10-3; D might be TRBD1 (6 bases). Germline values: CDR1 ENHRY, CDR2 SYGVKD. This CDR3 is 12 amino acids long. Trimming left V 4 bases short and J 7 bases short, with 11 bases between. CDR3 amino acids: CAISATGWEQYV. The CDR3 DNA is TGTGCCATCAGTGCAACAGGGTGGGAGCAGTACGTC.

The chain is built from TRBV2 and TRBJ1-1, with 7 bases matching TRBD1. The V gene end was trimmed by 8 bases and the J gene end by 6 bases; junction bases not matched to a gene: 12. The CDR3 has 14 amino acids. Per germline, CDR1 SNHLY and CDR2 FYNNEI. This CDR3 reads CASGADRALAEAFF. The DNA for the CDR3 is TGTGCCAGCGGAGCCGACAGGGCTTTAGCTGAAGCTTTCTTT.

The chain combines TRBV2 with TRBJ2-3; 9 positions match TRBD2. Looked up from germline, CDR1 is SNHLY and CDR2 is FYNNEI. The length of the CDR3 is 16 residues. Trimming took 6 bases from V and 2 from J; bases not matched to a gene: 9. The CDR3 here is CASSRTSGGNTDTQYF. The DNA of the CDR3 is TGTGCCAGCAGCCGCACAAGCGGGGGGAACACAGATACGCAGTATTTT.

The J gene is TRBJ2-1, the V gene TRBV5-1; 13 bases agree with TRBD2. This CDR3 has 16 residues. Germline lookup yields CDR1 SGHRS and CDR2 YFSETQ. Unmatched junction bases numbered 7, after V lost 0 bases and J lost 10 bases. In DNA form, the CDR3 reads TGCGCCAGCAGCTTGGTTAGGACTAGCGGGAGCGGGGAGCAGTTCTTC. The encoded protein is CASSLVRTSGSGEQFF.

This chain joins TRBV19 and TRBJ1-6; no clear D gene. The CDR3 spans 14 residues. V gave up 7 bases and J gave up 5 bases, with 12 bases separating them. Germline CDR1 reads LNHDA; CDR2 reads SQIVND (reference sequence). DNA for the CDR3: TGTGCCAGTACCCCTACGGTACATAATTCACCCCTCCACTTT. Translated: CASTPTVHNSPLHF.

This chain uses TRBV21-1 with TRBJ2-1; the table calls TRBD2, which could not be checked here. TRBV21-1 is an annotated pseudogene. The CDR3 is 15 amino acids. CDR3: CASSKRLAGGNEQFF. The CDR3, as DNA: TGTGCCAGCAGCAAACGACTAGCGGGAGGTAATGAGCAGTTCTTC.

The chain employs TRBV28 and TRBJ2-5; 8 nucleotides match TRBD1. Trimming at V came to 6 bases and at J to 1 base, leaving 4 bases not matched to a gene. Per germline, CDR1 MDHEN and CDR2 SYDVKM. The CDR3 has 14 residues. CDR3: CASSRGTGQETQYF. The CDR3 DNA follows: TGTGCCAGCAGCCGAGGGACAGGCCAAGAGACCCAGTACTTC.